What follows are 18 T cell receptor beta chains derived from one specimen sequenced in a study of cytomegalovirus exposure and HLA in healthy donors. Both 60 Vbeta primers and 13 Jbeta primers went into the PCR. Assay: immunoSEQ multiplex PCR; the TCRdb copy retains only in-frame clones and omits some. The profile covers 150,000 to 200,000 clones, with 86% appearing a single time and approximately 2% taken by the ten largest. The sample consisted of PBMCs. Receptor source: a woman aged 18-30 years in good health and CMV-seronegative.

The chain uses TRBV6-6 and TRBJ2-1; D gene ambiguous. Trimming removed 2 bases from V and 4 bases from J, with 6 bases in between. The CDR3 totals 13 residues. Germline CDR1 reads MNHNY; CDR2 reads SVGAGI (reference sequence). CDR3 nucleotides: TGTGCCAGCAGTTACGACGGGTACAATGAGCAGTTCTTC. It encodes CASSYDGYNEQFF.

This chain joins TRBV6-1 and TRBJ2-3; 7 bases line up with TRBD1. CDR3 size: 15 residues. J gave up 2 bases and V 2 bases, and 4 bases lay outside the gene matches. In germline, CDR1 is MNHNS, CDR2 SASEGT. The CDR3 protein is CASSERDRNTDTQYF. CDR3 in DNA: TGTGCCAGCAGTGAAAGGGACAGAAACACAGATACGCAGTATTTT.

The genes are TRBV6-5 and TRBJ1-5; tentatively, D is TRBD1 (5 bases). This CDR3 is 15 amino acids long. Per germline, CDR1 MNHEY and CDR2 SVGAGI. V was cut by 0 bases and J by 5 bases, with 11 bases left in between. CDR3 DNA sequence: TGTGCCAGCAGTTACTCGAACCAGGGTCATCAGCCCCAGCATTTT. It encodes CASSYSNQGHQPQHF.

V usage is TRBV5-1 and J usage is TRBJ2-7; 12 nucleotides line up with TRBD1. This CDR3 region has 14 residues. V was pared by 2 bases and J by 5 bases, with 2 bases of the junction left unmatched. CDR1 and CDR2 from the germline V gene are SGHRS and YFSETQ. The CDR3 sequence is CASSFGTGGHEQYF. The CDR3, as DNA: TGCGCCAGCAGCTTCGGGACAGGGGGCCACGAGCAGTACTTC. Looking up the rest from reference TRBV5-1 and TRBJ2-7 gives the full variable domain: KAGVTQTPRYLIKTRGQQVTLSCSPISGHRSVSWYQQTPGQGLQFLFEYFSETQRNKGNFPGRFSGRQFSNSRSEMNVSTLELGDSALYLCASSFGTGGHEQYFGPGTRLTVT.

In its sample, this clone was seen a few times. The chain recombines TRBV27 with TRBJ1-6; D perhaps matches TRBD1 (6 bases). The V gene lost 5 bases and the J gene lost 7 bases, with 9 bases spanning the gap. This CDR3 is 13 amino acids long. The V gene's germline CDR1 is MNHEY and CDR2 SMNVEV (reference sequence). CDR3: CASSNTGNSPLHF. The CDR3 nucleotides read TGTGCCAGCAGTAACACAGGGAATTCACCCCTCCACTTT.

V is TRBV28 and J is TRBJ2-1, with D possibly being TRBD2 (5 bases). With 6 bases removed from V and 3 bases from J, the gap between germline ends came to 15 bases. The CDR3 covers 15 residues. Germline values: CDR1 MDHEN, CDR2 SYDVKM. The CDR3 DNA reads as TGTGCCAGCAGCCCCGGTACTAGAGACTACAATGAGCAGTTCTTC. Its protein is CASSPGTRDYNEQFF. The whole variable domain, filled in from reference TRBV28 and TRBJ2-1, reads DVKVTQSSRYLVKRTGEKVFLECVQDMDHENMFWYRQDPGLGLRLIYFSYDVKMKEKGDIPEGYSVSREKKERFSLILESASTNQTSMYLCASSPGTRDYNEQFFGPGTRLTVL.

The rearrangement joins TRBV7-3 to TRBJ1-1; D call uncertain. Germline CDR1 is SGHTA and CDR2 is FQGTGA. This CDR3 region has 15 residues. With 2 bases removed from V and 1 base from J, the gap between germline ends came to 11 bases. Here the CDR3 reads CASSLLALPNTEAFF. The CDR3 nucleotides read TGTGCCAGCAGCTTATTAGCACTCCCGAACACTGAAGCTTTCTTT.

The chain employs TRBV7-9 and TRBJ2-7; D is perhaps TRBD1 (6 bases). Germline CDR1 is SEHNR and CDR2 is FQNEAQ (reference sequence). V was trimmed by 0 bases and J by 7 bases, leaving 13 bases between them. The CDR3 covers 14 residues. The CDR3 here is CASSLAGAPEEQYF. CDR3 DNA: TGTGCCAGCAGCTTAGCGGGGGCCCCGGAGGAGCAGTACTTC.

This sequence joins TRBV7-2 and TRBJ1-2; possibly TRBD1 for D (5 bases). Germline V gives CDR1 SGHTA, CDR2 FQGNSA. This CDR3 contains 14 residues. Trimming cost V 1 base and J 8 bases, with 14 bases left between them. The CDR3 spells CASSLGGRVEGYTF. Written as DNA, the CDR3 is TGTGCCAGCAGCTTAGGGGGCAGAGTGGAAGGCTACACCTTC.

The CDR3 sequence is CASSPRQGGEQYF. CDR3 sequence (DNA): TGTGCCAGCAGTCCGAGACAGGGGGGCGAGCAGTACTTC. This chain uses TRBV6-6 with TRBJ2-7; TRBD1 matches 9 bases. CDR1 is MNHNY and CDR2 is SVGAGI in the germline V gene (reference sequence). This CDR3 is 13 amino acids long. The V and J ends lost 5 bases and 6 bases, in that order; junction bases with no gene match: 5.

Remarks on this clone: This specimen includes other DNA sequences encoding the same CDR3. This sequence joins TRBV5-6 and TRBJ2-7; D is perhaps TRBD2 (5 bases). Germline V gene lookup returns CDR1 SGHDT and CDR2 YYEEEE. Deletions cut 0 bases from V and 5 bases from J, with 9 bases between. This CDR3 is 13 amino acids long. The chain's CDR3 is CASSLGPGDEQYF. The CDR3 nucleotides read TGTGCCAGCAGCTTGGGCCCCGGGGACGAGCAGTACTTC.

V and J are TRBV30 and TRBJ1-3, with 9 bases that match TRBD1. CDR1 and CDR2 from the germline V gene are GTSNPN and SVGIG (reference sequence). The CDR3 runs to 14 residues. The CDR3 loop reads CAFLGQGSGNTIYF. The CDR3 bases are TGTGCTTTCTTGGGACAGGGCTCTGGAAACACCATATATTTT.

As DNA, the CDR3 is TGCGCCAGCAGCCAAGTTGTCCTTATGGGCGCGGGGGCTTTCTTT. Amino acid sequence: CASSQVVLMGAGAFF. V is TRBV4-1 and J is TRBJ1-1; unclear D gene. The germline V and J ends were trimmed by 1 base and 11 bases, with 20 bases remaining between them. Germline V gives CDR1 MGHRA, CDR2 YSYEKL. There are 15 residues in the CDR3.

The J gene is TRBJ1-5, the V gene TRBV28; D uncertain. The CDR3 is 15 amino acids. V lost 5 bases and J 7 bases, leaving 18 bases between the germline ends. Germline loops: CDR1 MDHEN, CDR2 SYDVKM. As DNA, the CDR3 is TGTGCCAGCAGTCCCACGATGAGGTTGAGGCAGCCCCAGCATTTT. Translating gives CASSPTMRLRQPQHF.

V and J are TRBV14 and TRBJ2-1; 13 bases map to TRBD2. This CDR3 is built from 15 residues. Germline V CDR1 and CDR2: SGHDN, FVKESK. V lost 4 bases, J lost 6 bases, and 3 bases stayed unmatched. The CDR3 loop reads CASSPWTSGGNEQFF. The CDR3 nucleotides read TGTGCCAGCAGCCCTTGGACTAGCGGGGGCAATGAGCAGTTCTTC.

The CDR3 region is CASIVGGARFGYTF. CDR3 bases: TGTGCCAGCATCGTAGGAGGGGCCCGCTTCGGCTACACCTTC. The chain uses TRBV6-1 and TRBJ1-2; possibly TRBD1 for D (5 bases). Germline V CDR1 and CDR2: MNHNS, SASEGT. The CDR3 contains 14 residues. V lost 7 bases and J 8 bases, leaving 20 bases between the germline ends.

In regard to this clone: The sample carries other DNA sequences with the same CDR3. The gene calls are TRBV4-1 and TRBJ2-7; possibly TRBD1 for D (6 bases). CDR3 length equals 13 residues. Germline V CDR1 and CDR2: MGHRA, YSYEKL. V gave up 0 bases and J gave up 4 bases, with 7 bases separating them. This chain's CDR3 is CASSQDRGYEQYF. The CDR3 DNA sequence: TGCGCCAGCAGCCAAGATAGGGGGTACGAGCAGTACTTC.

The table lists this clone with a count of one. This sequence joins TRBV5-1 and TRBJ1-3; TRBD1 matches at 8 bases. Germline lookup yields CDR1 SGHRS and CDR2 YFSETQ. CDR3 length: 16 residues. Trimming cost V 0 bases and J 3 bases; bases outside gene matches: 5. The CDR3 protein is CASSLERRGLGNTIYF. CDR3 nucleotide sequence: TGCGCCAGCAGCTTGGAACGCAGGGGGCTTGGAAACACCATATATTTT.